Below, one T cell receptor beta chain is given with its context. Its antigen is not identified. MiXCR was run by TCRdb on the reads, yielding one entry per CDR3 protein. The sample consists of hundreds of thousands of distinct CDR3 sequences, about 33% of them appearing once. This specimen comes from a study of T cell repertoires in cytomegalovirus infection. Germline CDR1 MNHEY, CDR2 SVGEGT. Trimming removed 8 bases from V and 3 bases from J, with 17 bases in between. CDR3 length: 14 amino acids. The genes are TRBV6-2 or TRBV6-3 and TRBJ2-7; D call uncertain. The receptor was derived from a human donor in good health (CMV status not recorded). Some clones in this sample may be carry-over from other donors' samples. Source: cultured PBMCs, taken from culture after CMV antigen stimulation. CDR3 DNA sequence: TGTGCCAGCGAATCCCAGCGAAACCTCTACGAGCAGTACTTC. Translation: CASESQRNLYEQYF.